These 10 T cell receptor beta chains share one sample of origin, sequenced in a study of CD8 T cells in ankylosing spondylitis. TCRdb redid the calling of the 5' RACE reads with MiXCR, one entry per CDR3 protein. The sample yields over 130,000 distinct CDR3 sequences, around 42% seen once. The sequencing input was synovial fluid, either unsorted or a sorted T cell fraction (not recorded which). These receptors were collected from a male donor with ankylosing spondylitis.

This clonotype was counted a few times. The chain employs TRBV7-9 and TRBJ1-3; 7 bases are shared with TRBD1. The CDR3 is 16 amino acids. CDR1 SEHNR and CDR2 FQNEAQ come from the germline V gene (reference sequence). With V trimmed by 3 bases and J by 2 bases, 7 bases remained unmatched. As DNA, the CDR3 is TGTGCCAGCAGCTTGAGCACAGGGGTGACTGGAAACACCATATATTTT. Translated, it gives CASSLSTGVTGNTIYF.

This clonotype was observed many times. This chain connects TRBV6-2 or TRBV6-3 to TRBJ2-7; D possibly corresponds to TRBD1 (7 bases). Between the trimmed V and J ends, which lost 4 bases and 4 bases, there was a span of 14 bases. The CDR3 sequence is 14 residues long. The germline V gene has CDR1 MNHEY and CDR2 SVGEGT. CDR3 amino acids: CASSSTQGRYEQYF. In DNA, the CDR3 is TGTGCCAGCAGTTCGACACAGGGGAGGTACGAGCAGTACTTC.

V gene TRBV18 combines with J gene TRBJ2-1; D is unclear. V was pared by 7 bases and J by 8 bases, with 15 bases between. Per germline, CDR1 KGHSH and CDR2 LQKENI. This CDR3 has 13 amino acids. CDR3 in amino acids: CASFRVGLYEQFF. Written as DNA, the CDR3 is TGTGCCAGCTTTCGGGTTGGGTTATATGAGCAGTTCTTC.

This chain connects TRBV20-1 to TRBJ2-7; tentative D call: TRBD2 (6 bases). The CDR3 has 12 residues. Germline CDR1 is DFQATT and CDR2 is SNEGSKA (reference sequence). Here the CDR3 reads CSSLGGGYEQYF. As DNA, the CDR3 is TGCAGCAGCCTCGGGGGAGGCTACGAGCAGTACTTC.

This clonotype is a singleton in its sample. The chain has TRBV4-3 and TRBJ2-7, with 7 bases lining up with TRBD2. V lost 0 bases to trimming and J lost 9 bases; unmatched junction nucleotides: 20. Germline V gene data show CDR1 as LGHNA and CDR2 as YSLEER. The CDR3 covers 18 residues. The CDR3 loop is CASSQDLLADSTLGLQYF. The CDR3 coding sequence is TGCGCCAGCAGCCAAGATCTGCTAGCGGATTCCACTCTCGGCCTGCAGTACTTC.

In its sample, this clonotype was seen a few times. The genes are TRBV12-3 or TRBV12-4 and TRBJ2-3; TRBD2 agrees at 9 bases. V trimming: 1 base; J trimming: 4 bases; junction bases outside the gene matches: 3. The CDR3 covers 15 residues. The CDR3 is CASSLGGGVADTQYF. Here the CDR3 DNA reads TGTGCCAGCAGTTTAGGCGGGGGGGTCGCAGATACGCAGTATTTT.

V and J are TRBV28 and TRBJ1-2; D remains unclear. The length of the CDR3 is 17 residues. Germline CDR1 is MDHEN and CDR2 is SYDVKM. Between the trimmed V and J ends, which lost 5 bases and 0 bases, there was a span of 19 bases. The CDR3 sequence: CASSPGVVRISNYGYTF. CDR3 in DNA: TGTGCCAGCAGTCCGGGAGTTGTCCGGATCTCTAACTATGGCTACACCTTC.

The rearrangement links TRBV6-2 or TRBV6-3 to TRBJ2-5, with 7 bases matching TRBD1. Germline V gene lookup returns CDR1 MNHEY and CDR2 SVGEGT. The V and J ends lost 6 bases and 5 bases, in that order; junction bases with no gene match: 6. The CDR3 is 13 residues long. The CDR3 region is CASRKTGVETQYF. The CDR3 DNA reads TGTGCCAGCAGAAAAACAGGGGTGGAGACCCAGTACTTC.

This clonotype appeared a single time. J is TRBJ2-5 and V is TRBV7-2; unclear D gene. Trimming removed 6 bases at V and 1 base at J, with 6 bases between. Per the germline V gene, CDR1 is SGHTA and CDR2 is FQGNSA. This CDR3 region has 12 residues. CDR3 sequence reads: CASRRLQETQYF. For the CDR3, the DNA is TGTGCCAGCAGACGTCTCCAAGAGACCCAGTACTTC.

The J gene is TRBJ2-2, the V gene TRBV7-8; 7 nucleotides agree with TRBD1. This CDR3 comprises 15 residues. Per the germline V gene, CDR1 is SGHVS and CDR2 is FQNEAQ. The junction had 9 bases not matched to a gene; V was cut back by 3 bases and J by 8 bases. CDR3 DNA: TGTGCCAGCAGCTTTTGTAGGGGGCTTCGAGGGGAGCTGTTTTTT. It specifies CASSFCRGLRGELFF.